This T cell receptor (beta chain) was documented in a study of cytomegalovirus exposure and HLA in healthy donors. This clone has just one count. Antigen unknown. Findings and caveats of the study: Analyzed later, most CMV-associated TCR beta chains appeared HLA-restricted. Later on, an analysis tied over 15,000 TCR beta sequences to HLA alleles at 0.05 false discovery rate. Previously analyzed data showed that most TCR beta V segments were productive at a frequency of about 87% or about 30%. V segments that were indistinguishable, TRBV6-2 and TRBV6-3 among them, were omitted from analysis.

Primers included in the PCR were 60 Vbeta and 13 Jbeta primers. Assay: immunoSEQ multiplex PCR; the TCRdb copy retains only in-frame clones and omits some. The data hold about 180,000 clones, with 77% observed a single time. The V end was cut by 6 bases, the J end by 10 bases, with 13 bases between. The germline V gene has CDR1 KGHSH and CDR2 LQKENI. This CDR3 region has 12 residues. This chain joins TRBV18 and TRBJ2-1; D is perhaps TRBD2 (5 bases). Source material: PBMCs. The origin of this receptor is a man aged 18 to 29 in good health and CMV-seronegative. The CDR3 DNA is TGTGCCAGCTCTACCGGGGTTAGCGAGCAGTTCTTC. Its protein is CASSTGVSEQFF.